Sequencing of this TCR beta chain was carried out in a study of beta chain features in type 1 diabetes. About the research overall: The study examined about 110,000,000 sorted cells across all samples.

Findings of the study overall: Patients showed naive, central memory and Treg TCRB repertoires that appeared more similar than those of healthy donors. A moderate, significant TCRB CDR3 shortening appeared in type 1 diabetes across four CD4+ subsets. Cells expressing TCR highly could be over-represented by cDNA sequencing. Patients with type 1 diabetes carried fewer insertions and had more deletions at their VDJ junctions.

All of the isolated RNA was reverse transcribed, so expressed TCRB transcripts were sequenced. Here immunoSEQ multiplex PCR was the method, and the copy in TCRdb shows in-frame clones only, minus some. The sample contains around 300,000 clones, around 16% of which appear only once. Regarding this clone: Its antigen is as yet unknown.

Germline-derived CDR1 and CDR2 are LNHNV and YYDKDF (reference sequence). The CDR3 totals 17 residues. V lost 5 bases, J lost 6 bases, and 16 bases stayed unmatched. The rearrangement links TRBV15 to TRBJ2-7; 10 bases line up with TRBD2. The source of this sequence is a man aged 18 to 30 with type 1 diabetes. Sequencing used naive CD4+ T cells from blood. This CDR3 is CATSPTAGGPRKGEQYF. The CDR3 coding sequence is TGTGCCACCAGCCCGACAGCGGGAGGGCCAAGGAAGGGCGAGCAGTACTTC.